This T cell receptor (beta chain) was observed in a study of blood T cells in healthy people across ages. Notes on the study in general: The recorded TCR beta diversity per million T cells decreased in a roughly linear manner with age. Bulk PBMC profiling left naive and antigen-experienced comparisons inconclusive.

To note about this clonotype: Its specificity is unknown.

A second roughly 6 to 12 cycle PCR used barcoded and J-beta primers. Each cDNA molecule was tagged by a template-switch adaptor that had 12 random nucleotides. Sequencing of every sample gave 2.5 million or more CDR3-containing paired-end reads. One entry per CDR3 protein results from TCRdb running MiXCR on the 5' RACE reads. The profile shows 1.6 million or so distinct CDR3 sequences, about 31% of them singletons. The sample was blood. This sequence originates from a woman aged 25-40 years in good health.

Here the CDR3 DNA reads TGTGCCAGCAGCCAAGATACAATCAACGAGCAGTACTTC. Its translation: CASSQDTINEQYF. The chain is built from TRBV4-2 and TRBJ2-7, with unresolved D. V was clipped by 0 bases and J by 5 bases, with 8 bases between them. The CDR3 sequence is 13 residues long. Germline lookup yields CDR1 LGHNA and CDR2 YNFKEQ.